A selection of T cell receptor beta chains follows, all from one sample in a study of cytomegalovirus exposure and HLA in healthy donors. Data came from immunoSEQ multiplex PCR; TCRdb stores just in-frame clones and leaves some out. There are around 150,000 clones in the sample; roughly 79% occur only once, and about a tenth lies in the top ten. The sequencing input was PBMCs. The source is a young man in good health and CMV-seropositive. CDR3s include the opening cysteine and the closing phenylalanine or tryptophan.

V gene: TRBV28
J gene: TRBJ1-2
CDR3 protein: CASSLSLGDSGYTF

V gene: TRBV5-5
J gene: TRBJ2-7
CDR3 protein: CASSLRVTGGNNIYEQYF

V gene: TRBV27
J gene: TRBJ2-7
CDR3 protein: CASSPRDRTWEQYF

V gene: TRBV5-4
J gene: TRBJ2-5
CDR3 protein: CASSLAGVRETQYF

V gene: TRBV7-2
J gene: TRBJ2-3
CDR3 protein: CASSLGMWGPSTDTQYF

V gene: TRBV5-1
J gene: TRBJ2-1
CDR3 protein: CASSPGLATNEQFF

V gene: TRBV9
J gene: TRBJ1-5
CDR3 protein: CASSPSRLVQHF

V gene: TRBV27
J gene: TRBJ2-2
CDR3 protein: CASSLLGGDGQFHSGELFF

V gene: TRBV27
J gene: TRBJ2-7
CDR3 protein: CASSSQGVLYEQYF

V gene: TRBV7-6
J gene: TRBJ2-1
CDR3 protein: CASSLYLAGSNEQFF

V gene: TRBV10-3
J gene: TRBJ2-5
CDR3 protein: CAISPTSGTYQETQYF

V gene: TRBV10-1
J gene: TRBJ1-1
CDR3 protein: CASSESRRMNTEAFF

V gene: TRBV15
J gene: TRBJ1-2
CDR3 protein: CATSMGLSGGYTF

V gene: TRBV27
J gene: TRBJ1-5
CDR3 protein: CASSPRTVGAYSNQPQHF

V gene: TRBV6-1
J gene: TRBJ2-7
CDR3 protein: CASSVEHSLTEQYF

V gene: TRBV28
J gene: TRBJ1-3
CDR3 protein: CASSLPDRLNGNTIYF

V gene: TRBV7-9
J gene: TRBJ2-3
CDR3 protein: CASSTGGASEYF

V gene: TRBV10-3
J gene: TRBJ2-2
CDR3 protein: CAIGSRTGELFF

V gene: TRBV7-9
J gene: TRBJ2-7
CDR3 protein: CASSVTFGLEAYEQYF

V gene: TRBV4-1
J gene: TRBJ1-2
CDR3 protein: CASSPGQGAISYGYTF

V gene: TRBV18
J gene: TRBJ1-4
CDR3 protein: CASSPGTARGGEKLFF

V gene: TRBV6-6
J gene: TRBJ1-1
CDR3 protein: CASSYLQVPNTEAFF

V gene: TRBV7-8
J gene: TRBJ2-2
CDR3 protein: CASLGGPGRELFF

V gene: TRBV25-1
J gene: TRBJ1-5
CDR3 protein: CASSLTGNQPQHF

V gene: TRBV2
J gene: TRBJ1-1
CDR3 protein: CASTVDRAQGTEAFF

V gene: TRBV9
J gene: TRBJ2-3
CDR3 protein: CASSSDDDLLVGSTDTQYF

V gene: TRBV7-2
J gene: TRBJ2-1
CDR3 protein: CASSEVAGVENEQFF

V gene: TRBV29-1
J gene: TRBJ1-1
CDR3 protein: CSVDKPGQGYTEAFF

V gene: TRBV27
J gene: TRBJ2-1
CDR3 protein: CASSWLVGGPNEQFF

V gene: TRBV4-2
J gene: TRBJ2-7
CDR3 protein: CASSQEEAAGDEQYF

V gene: TRBV10-3
J gene: TRBJ1-1
CDR3 protein: CAISVNRQNKTNTEAFF

V gene: TRBV5-1
J gene: TRBJ2-1
CDR3 protein: CASSGSINEQFF

V gene: TRBV5-6
J gene: TRBJ1-1
CDR3 protein: CASSLDGRGPLGTEAFF

V gene: TRBV5-1
J gene: TRBJ2-2
CDR3 protein: CASSWTGVTGELFF

V gene: TRBV6-5
J gene: TRBJ2-1
CDR3 protein: CASRDTDRGDNEQFF

V gene: TRBV19
J gene: TRBJ2-1
CDR3 protein: CASSIGGGKYNEQFF

V gene: TRBV2
J gene: TRBJ2-5
CDR3 protein: CASKVDKKAGTQYF

V gene: TRBV20-1
J gene: TRBJ2-7
CDR3 protein: CSAPGGYEQYF

V gene: TRBV6-5
J gene: TRBJ1-5
CDR3 protein: CASGGASNQPQHF

V gene: TRBV2
J gene: TRBJ2-5
CDR3 protein: CASSGNQGVVVAQYF

V gene: TRBV10-3
J gene: TRBJ1-1
CDR3 protein: CAISERGTENTEAFF

V gene: TRBV2
J gene: TRBJ2-7
CDR3 protein: CASIQDRTSSYEQYF

V gene: TRBV18
J gene: TRBJ1-2
CDR3 protein: CASSPPGTASFYGYTF

V gene: TRBV6-5
J gene: TRBJ1-2
CDR3 protein: CASSPGSNYGYTF

V gene: TRBV20-1
J gene: TRBJ2-1
CDR3 protein: CSASLRDEQFF

V gene: TRBV2
J gene: TRBJ2-7
CDR3 protein: CASSGPRGYEQYF

V gene: TRBV5-1
J gene: TRBJ1-2
CDR3 protein: CASSLETRQPTYGYTF

V gene: TRBV4-1
J gene: TRBJ2-1
CDR3 protein: CASSQARNEQFF

V gene: TRBV5-6
J gene: TRBJ2-5
CDR3 protein: CASSGGYRGETQYF

V gene: TRBV11-2
J gene: TRBJ2-7
CDR3 protein: CASSYHDRSSYEQYF

V gene: TRBV2
J gene: TRBJ1-3
CDR3 protein: CASSDGFSGNTIYF

V gene: TRBV6-5
J gene: TRBJ1-5
CDR3 protein: CACGTGWDQPQHF

V gene: TRBV18
J gene: TRBJ1-1
CDR3 protein: CASSPLSVNTEAFF

V gene: TRBV28
J gene: TRBJ1-4
CDR3 protein: CASSYLQGASGKLFF

V gene: TRBV5-1
J gene: TRBJ1-5
CDR3 protein: CASSLAGNDQPQHF

V gene: TRBV6-6
J gene: TRBJ2-5
CDR3 protein: CASSYSISTGDETQYF

V gene: TRBV5-1
J gene: TRBJ2-7
CDR3 protein: CASSLGLVGGEVSYEQYF